This TCR beta chain is drawn from a study of T cell responses to AZD1222 COVID-19 vaccine. Assay: immunoSEQ multiplex PCR; the TCRdb copy retains only in-frame clones and omits some. Of about 140,000 clones in the sample, roughly 90% are singletons; the top ten hold just over 5.5%. Germline trimming cut 2 bases from V and 8 bases from J; bases unmatched to any gene: 5. The CDR3 totals 15 residues. Per germline, CDR1 SNHLY and CDR2 FYNNEI. This clone has a handful of counts. This material consisted of peripheral blood, taken on day 0 of AZD1222 vaccination. This TCR was recovered from an adult in good health. The genes are TRBV2 and TRBJ2-2; 10 nucleotides line up with TRBD2. The CDR3 bases are TGTGCCAGCAGTGAATTTTCTAGCGGGGGAGGGGAGCTGTTTTTT. Translating it yields CASSEFSSGGGELFF.